The table lists the clone carrying this T cell receptor (beta chain) with a few counts. Its specificity is unknown. Patients aged 18 to 65 had newly diagnosed hyperthyroidism lasting under 2 months. This record comes from a study of T cells in Graves' hyperthyroidism and ophthalmopathy. Study-wide context: Peripheral blood was taken when the disease was first diagnosed, before any treatment began. Study outcomes and limitations: A model built on 13 V-J features separated ophthalmopathy from stable hyperthyroidism. Within blood appeared most thyroid clonotypes that had expanded above 0.001.

The CDR3 is made up of 14 amino acids. The V gene lost 0 bases and the J gene lost 1 base, with 4 bases spanning the gap. Germline CDR1 reads GTSNPN; CDR2 reads SVGIG (reference sequence). Template material for amplifying TCR beta CDR3 regions consisted of RNA transcripts. HTBI primers drove first-round RT-PCR of the TCR CDR3. TCRdb reanalysed the multiplex PCR reads using MiXCR and keeps one entry per CDR3 protein. Here the sample spans 96,000 or so distinct CDR3 sequences, about 51% being singletons. Source material: blood. The sequence was obtained from a middle-aged woman with Graves' hyperthyroidism. V gene TRBV30 combines with J gene TRBJ2-6; D gene ambiguous. In nucleotides, the CDR3 is TGTGCCTGGAGTGTAGGATCTGGGGCCAACGTCCTGACTTTC. It codes for CAWSVGSGANVLTF.